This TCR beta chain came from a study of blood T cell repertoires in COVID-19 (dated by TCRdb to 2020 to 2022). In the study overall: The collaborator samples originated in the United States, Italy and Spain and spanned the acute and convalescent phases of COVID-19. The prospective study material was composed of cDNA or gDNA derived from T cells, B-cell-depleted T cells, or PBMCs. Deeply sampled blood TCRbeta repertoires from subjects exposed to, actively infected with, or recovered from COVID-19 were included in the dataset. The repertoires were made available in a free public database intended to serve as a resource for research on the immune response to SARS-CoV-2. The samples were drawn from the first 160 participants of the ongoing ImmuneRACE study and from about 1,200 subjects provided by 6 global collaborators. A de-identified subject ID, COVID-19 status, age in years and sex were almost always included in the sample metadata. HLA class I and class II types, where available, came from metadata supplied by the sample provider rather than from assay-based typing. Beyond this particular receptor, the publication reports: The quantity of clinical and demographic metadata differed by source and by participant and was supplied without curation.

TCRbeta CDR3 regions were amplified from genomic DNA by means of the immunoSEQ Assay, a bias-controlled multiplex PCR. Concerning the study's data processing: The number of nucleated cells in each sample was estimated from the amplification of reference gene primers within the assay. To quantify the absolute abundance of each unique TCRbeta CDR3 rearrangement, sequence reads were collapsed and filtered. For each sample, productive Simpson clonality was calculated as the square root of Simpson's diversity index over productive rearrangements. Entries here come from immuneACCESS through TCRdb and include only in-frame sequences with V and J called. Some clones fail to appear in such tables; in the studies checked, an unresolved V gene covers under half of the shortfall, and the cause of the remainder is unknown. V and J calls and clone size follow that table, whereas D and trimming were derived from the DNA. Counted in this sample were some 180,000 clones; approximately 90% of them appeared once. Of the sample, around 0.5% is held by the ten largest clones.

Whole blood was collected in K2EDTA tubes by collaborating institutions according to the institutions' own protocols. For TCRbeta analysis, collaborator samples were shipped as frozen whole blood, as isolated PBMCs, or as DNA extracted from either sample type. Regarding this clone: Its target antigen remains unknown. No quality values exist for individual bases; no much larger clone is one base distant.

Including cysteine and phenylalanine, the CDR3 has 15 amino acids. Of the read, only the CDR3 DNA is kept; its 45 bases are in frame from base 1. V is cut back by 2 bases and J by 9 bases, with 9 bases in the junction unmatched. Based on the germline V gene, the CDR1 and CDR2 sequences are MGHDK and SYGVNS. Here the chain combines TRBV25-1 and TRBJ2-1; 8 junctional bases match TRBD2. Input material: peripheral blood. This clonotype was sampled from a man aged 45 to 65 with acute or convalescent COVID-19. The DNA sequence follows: TGTGCCAGCAGTGAACAAGCGGGAGTGGGGGGTGAGCAGTTCTTC. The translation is CASSEQAGVGGEQFF.